The entry below describes one T cell receptor beta chain. Antigen unknown. This sample stems from a study of beta chain features in type 1 diabetes. Findings and limits, study-wide: TCRB CDR3s were moderately but significantly shorter in Type 1 diabetes patients in all four CD4+ subsets.

The CDR3 sequence is 14 residues long. V lost 7 bases and J lost 0, with 15 bases in between. Germline values: CDR1 SQVTM, CDR2 ANQGSEA. The investigators reverse transcribed all of the isolated RNA, so they sequenced expressed TCRB transcripts. Naive, central memory and regulatory T cell samples yielded about 3.9 million reads on average. Data came from immunoSEQ multiplex PCR; TCRdb stores just in-frame clones and leaves some out. Of some 45,000 clones detected, about 66% appear once; the ten largest clones hold more than 2%. The sample taken for sequencing was Tregs from blood. The V call is TRBV29-1, the J call TRBJ1-1; possible D gene TRBD1, 5 bases. The receptor's source is a woman aged 18-29 years with type 1 diabetes. The DNA of the CDR3 is TGCAGCGCCCGAAGTTCCAGGGTGAACACTGAAGCTTTCTTT. Protein sequence: CSARSSRVNTEAFF.